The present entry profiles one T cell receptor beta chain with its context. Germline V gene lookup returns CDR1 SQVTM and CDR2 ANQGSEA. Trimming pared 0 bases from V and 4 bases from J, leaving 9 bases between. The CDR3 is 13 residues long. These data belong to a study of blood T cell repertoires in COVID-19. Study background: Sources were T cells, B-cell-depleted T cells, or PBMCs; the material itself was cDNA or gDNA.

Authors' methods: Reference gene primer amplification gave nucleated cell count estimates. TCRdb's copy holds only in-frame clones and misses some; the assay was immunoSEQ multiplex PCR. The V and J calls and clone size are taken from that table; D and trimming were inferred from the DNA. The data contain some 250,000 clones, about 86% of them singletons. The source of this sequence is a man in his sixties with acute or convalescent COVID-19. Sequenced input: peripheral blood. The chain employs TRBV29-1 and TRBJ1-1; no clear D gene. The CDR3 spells CSVEEPRGTEAFF. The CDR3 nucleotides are TGCAGCGTTGAAGAACCCAGAGGCACTGAAGCTTTCTTT.